The entry below describes one T cell receptor beta chain. The antigen this receptor binds is unknown. Base qualities are not at hand, and no much larger clone is one base apart. Separate from the roughly 650-subject first cohort, the validation cohort of roughly 130 subjects was the group to which the donors belonged. The V end gives up 4 bases and the J end 4 bases, leaving 10 bases in the junction not matched to a gene. CDR1 is given as MNHEY and CDR2 as SMNVEV, both from the germline V gene (reference sequence). The CDR3, cysteine through phenylalanine, is 17 amino acids long. CDR3 DNA is the only sequence kept; it has 51 bases, read in frame from the first base. The record originates from a study of cytomegalovirus exposure and HLA in healthy donors (dated by TCRdb to about 2017). Context from the whole study: According to a later analysis, the roughly 120 validation repertoires were produced on the same platform as the approximately 610 repertoires of the first cohort. The study combined high-throughput TCR immunosequencing, statistical association of individual TCRs with disease status, and machine learning to predict cytomegalovirus infection status. The study aimed to test whether cataloging public T cell receptors could reveal signatures of past pathogen exposure. In addition to the first cohort of hundreds of subjects, a separate validation cohort of 130 or so different subjects was used. What the research found in general, with its limitations: A later analysis found that TCRs clustered in the first cohort also tended to co-occur in the 120 validation repertoires, with 94% of cluster scores above 0. A total of roughly 160 TCR beta chains were listed by the study as associated with cytomegalovirus. Most TCR sequences were seen in very few donors, while some public TCRs were found in many individuals. A later analysis had no HLA typing for the validation cohort, so co-occurrence there was scored across all 120 repertoires. In both the original and validation cohorts, the classifier was reported to diagnose cytomegalovirus status with high specificity and sensitivity. In vitro tests confirmed that a few of the cytomegalovirus-associated TCR beta chains recognize cytomegalovirus antigens. The authors suggested that the approach could potentially be generalized to other disease states and immunological phenotypes.

Library method: the immunoSEQ multiplex PCR assay. Under the source paper's analysis protocol: A statistical classification framework was built to diagnose cytomegalovirus status from the catalog of TCR beta chain sequences. TCRdb obtained this table from immuneACCESS and retained in-frame rearrangements with V and J assigned. These tables miss some clones; where compared with another copy, unresolved V genes account for less than half of the shortfall, and the remainder is unexplained. V, J and clone size reflect that table, while D and trimming were determined from the DNA. The sample table contains roughly 150,000 clones; only one count was recorded for just under 90% of them. The top ten hold about a tenth of the sample.

Rearrangement joined TRBV27 to TRBJ2-7, and 13 junctional nucleotides match TRBD2. The sequenced sample was PBMCs. The receptor comes from a woman aged 18-30 years in good health and CMV-seropositive. The bases are TGTGCCAGCAGTTCTACCCTAGGACTAGCGGGAGTATACGAGCAGTACTTC. This encodes CASSSTLGLAGVYEQYF.